A single sample is the source of the 7 T cell receptor beta chains below, sequenced in a study of cytomegalovirus exposure and HLA in healthy donors. This table comes from immunoSEQ multiplex PCR, and its TCRdb copy is limited to in-frame clones, with some not included. The repertoire holds about 75,000 clones, with approximately 80% as singletons. The sample taken for sequencing was PBMCs. All receptors come from a man aged 25-45 years in good health and CMV-seronegative.

This clone occurred a few times. The V gene is TRBV11-1, the J gene TRBJ1-1; a possible D gene is TRBD1 (6 bases). This CDR3 has 13 residues. The V and J ends lost 4 bases and 4 bases respectively, with 10 bases between them. In germline, CDR1 is SGHAT, CDR2 FQDESV (reference sequence). This chain's CDR3 is CASSSQGSTEAFF. The CDR3, as DNA: TGTGCCAGCAGCTCACAGGGTTCCACTGAAGCTTTCTTT.

The chain has TRBV7-3 and TRBJ2-3; D possibly corresponds to TRBD1 (6 bases). The germline V gene encodes CDR1 SGHTA and CDR2 FQGTGA. CDR3 size: 13 residues. Between the trimmed V and J ends, which lost 8 bases and 2 bases, there was a span of 11 bases. The CDR3 reads CASGSGATDTQYF. CDR3 bases: TGTGCCAGCGGCTCAGGGGCCACAGATACGCAGTATTTT.

V usage is TRBV27 and J usage is TRBJ1-1; 8 bases line up with TRBD1. V trimming: 3 bases; J trimming: 4 bases; junction bases outside the gene matches: 10. In germline, CDR1 is MNHEY, CDR2 SMNVEV (reference sequence). The length of the CDR3 is 16 residues. The CDR3 DNA follows: TGTGCCAGCAGTTTGGGGGACCCCGGGACAGGCACTGAAGCTTTCTTT. This encodes CASSLGDPGTGTEAFF.

The chain couples TRBV6-5 to TRBJ1-1; tentatively, D is TRBD1 (5 bases). V was cut by 5 bases and J by 4 bases, with 14 bases left in between. CDR1 and CDR2 (germline): MNHEY, SVGAGI. This CDR3 comprises 14 residues. The CDR3 is CASSNLGGVTEAFF. CDR3 DNA sequence: TGTGCCAGCAGTAACCTCGGAGGGGTCACTGAAGCTTTCTTT.

This chain joins TRBV7-9 and TRBJ1-1; 7 bases map to TRBD1. Germline V gene data show CDR1 as SEHNR and CDR2 as FQNEAQ (reference sequence). The CDR3 length is 14 residues. V lost 8 bases and J lost 1; bases outside the gene matches: 7. In DNA, the CDR3 is TGTGCCAGCCGACAGGGTCAGAGGAACACTGAAGCTTTCTTT. It specifies CASRQGQRNTEAFF. Full variable domain (remainder filled in from reference TRBV7-9 and TRBJ1-1): DTGVSQNPRHKITKRGQNVTFRCDPISEHNRLYWYRQTLGQGPEFLTYFQNEAQLEKSRLLSDRFSAERPKGSFSTLEIQRTEQGDSAMYLCASRQGQRNTEAFFGQGTRLTVV.

This clone has only one observation. This sequence joins TRBV4-3 and TRBJ2-6; D not certain. Per the germline V gene, CDR1 is LGHNA and CDR2 is YSLEER. The V and J ends lost 0 bases and 0 bases respectively, with 9 bases between them. There are 17 residues in the CDR3. The CDR3 DNA reads TGCGCCAGCAGCCAAGAACGACAAATCTCTGGGGCCAACGTCCTGACTTTC. Translation: CASSQERQISGANVLTF.

The chain joins TRBV27 to TRBJ1-5, with D possibly being TRBD1 (6 bases). This CDR3 is built from 15 residues. Germline V lookup: CDR1 MNHEY, CDR2 SMNVEV (reference sequence). Trimming removed 3 bases from V and 6 bases from J, with 15 bases in between. Here the CDR3 reads CASSFAGEGFQPQHF. In nucleotides, the CDR3 is TGTGCCAGCAGTTTCGCAGGGGAGGGCTTTCAGCCCCAGCATTTT.